A single sample gave rise to the 12 T cell receptor beta chains below, sequenced in a study of T cells after yellow fever vaccination. TCRdb fed the 5' RACE reads into MiXCR, producing one record per CDR3 protein. Of a few hundred thousand distinct CDR3 sequences in the sample, around 10% were seen once. The specimen was CD4+ T cells sorted from PBMCs, collected 5 days after the yellow fever booster vaccination. The receptor source for this set is a man between 18 and 29 years old who received the YFV17D yellow fever vaccine.

Here the CDR3 reads CSATGGSETQYF. CDR3 sequence (DNA): TGCAGTGCTACAGGCGGATCAGAGACCCAGTACTTC. The chain couples TRBV20-1 to TRBJ2-5; no clear D. Per the germline V gene, CDR1 is DFQATT and CDR2 is SNEGSKA (reference sequence). Between the trimmed V and J ends, which lost 4 bases and 4 bases, there was a span of 10 bases. CDR3 length: 12 residues.

This clonotype came up a few times. The V and J genes are TRBV7-2 and TRBJ1-6; 7 bases are shared with TRBD1. V was clipped by 8 bases and J by 10 bases; unmatched bases: 8. Per germline, CDR1 SGHTA and CDR2 FQGNSA. The length of the CDR3 is 13 residues. The CDR3 DNA reads as TGTGCCAGCGTTCGCAGGGGGAACTCACCCCTCCACTTT. Its translation is CASVRRGNSPLHF.

This clonotype occurred a few times. The J gene is TRBJ2-5, the V gene TRBV4-2; 10 bases map to TRBD1. The germline CDR1 and CDR2 sequences are LGHNA and YNFKEQ. The CDR3 is made up of 17 amino acids. Germline trimming cut 0 bases from V and 7 bases from J; bases unmatched to any gene: 11. CDR3 sequence: CASSQDGTGTGVSTQYF. For the CDR3, the DNA is TGTGCCAGCAGCCAAGACGGCACCGGGACAGGGGTTTCGACCCAGTACTTC.

This clonotype appeared many times. The chain links TRBV6-2 or TRBV6-3 to TRBJ2-5; D ambiguous. The germline CDR1 and CDR2 sequences are MNHEY and SVGEGT. V lost 6 bases to trimming and J lost 7 bases, with 9 bases between them. The CDR3 runs to 11 residues. DNA of the CDR3: TGTGCCAGCAGAAGAGGCGGGACCCAGTACTTC. This sequence encodes CASRRGGTQYF.

The chain recombines TRBV20-1 with TRBJ2-4; D unclear. Trimming cost V 4 bases and J 0 bases, with 22 bases left between them. The CDR3 has 18 residues. The germline CDR1 and CDR2 sequences are DFQATT and SNEGSKA (reference sequence). The CDR3: CSATSIGPSEVAKNIQYF. Here the CDR3 DNA reads TGCAGTGCTACCTCTATTGGACCCTCTGAAGTAGCCAAAAACATTCAGTACTTC.

This clonotype was counted between two and nine times. The rearrangement links TRBV12-3 or TRBV12-4 to TRBJ1-3; no clear D gene. The V and J ends lost 2 bases and 1 base respectively, with 6 bases between them. The CDR3 is made up of 14 amino acids. CDR3 loop: CASSLSGSGNTIYF. For the CDR3, the DNA is TGTGCCAGCAGTTTAAGCGGGTCTGGAAACACCATATATTTT.

This CDR3 reads CASRTGLATNEKLFF. DNA of the CDR3: TGTGCCAGCAGGACAGGGCTTGCAACTAATGAAAAACTGTTTTTT. The rearrangement joins TRBV12-3 or TRBV12-4 to TRBJ1-4; 7 bases are shared with TRBD1. The CDR3 runs 15 residues. Unmatched junction bases numbered 4, after V lost 6 bases and J lost 0 bases.

The V and J genes are TRBV5-1 and TRBJ2-3, with D perhaps matching TRBD1 (6 bases). The CDR3 length is 14 residues. V lost 6 bases and J 4 bases, leaving 15 bases between the germline ends. CDR1 SGHRS and CDR2 YFSETQ come from the germline V gene. The CDR3: CASKTGLSADTQYF. In nucleotides, the CDR3 is TGCGCCAGCAAGACAGGTCTTAGCGCAGATACGCAGTATTTT.

At least ten counts were recorded for this clonotype. V is TRBV5-6 and J is TRBJ2-5, with a possible D match to TRBD2 (6 bases). The CDR3 runs 11 residues. Trimming stripped 4 bases from V and 5 bases from J, with 6 bases between. Germline CDR1 reads SGHDT; CDR2 reads YYEEEE. DNA for the CDR3: TGTGCCAGCAGCGGGGGGGAGACCCAGTACTTC. Translating gives CASSGGETQYF.

CDR3 protein: CSARPSGGIQETQYF. The CDR3 nucleotides read TGCAGTGCTAGACCTAGCGGGGGGATCCAAGAGACCCAGTACTTC. The chain couples TRBV20-1 to TRBJ2-5; 11 bases align to TRBD2. In germline, CDR1 is DFQATT, CDR2 SNEGSKA (reference sequence). The ends lost 2 bases at V and 1 base at J; junction bases unmatched: 3. The CDR3 consists of 15 residues.

This clonotype showed up just a few times. The V call is TRBV5-1, the J call TRBJ2-2; the D gene could be TRBD1 or TRBD2 (5 bases each). Trimming left V 3 bases short and J 4 bases short, with 10 bases between. Germline CDR1 and CDR2: SGHRS and YFSETQ. The CDR3 loop spans 14 amino acids. The CDR3 region is CASSSDGATGELFF. The CDR3 DNA sequence: TGCGCCAGCAGCTCCGACGGGGCCACCGGGGAGCTGTTTTTT.

In this sample, this clonotype turned up a few times. This chain connects TRBV5-6 to TRBJ2-5; tentatively, D is TRBD1 (6 bases). The CDR3 totals 13 residues. Deletions cut 7 bases from V and 2 bases from J, with 12 bases between. Germline CDR1 reads SGHDT; CDR2 reads YYEEEE. The CDR3 protein is CASRQVRQETQYF. For the CDR3, the DNA is TGTGCCAGCCGACAGGTCAGACAAGAGACCCAGTACTTC.